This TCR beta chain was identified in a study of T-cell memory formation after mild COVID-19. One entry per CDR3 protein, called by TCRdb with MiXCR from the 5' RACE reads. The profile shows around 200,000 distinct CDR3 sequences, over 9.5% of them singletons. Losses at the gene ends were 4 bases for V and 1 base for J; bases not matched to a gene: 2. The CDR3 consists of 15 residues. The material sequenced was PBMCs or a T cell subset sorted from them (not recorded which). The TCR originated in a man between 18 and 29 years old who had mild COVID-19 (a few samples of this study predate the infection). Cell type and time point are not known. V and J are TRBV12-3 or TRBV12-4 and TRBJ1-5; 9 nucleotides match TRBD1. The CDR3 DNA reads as TGTGCCAGCAGTTGGGACAGGGTAAGCAATCAGCCCCAGCATTTT. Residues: CASSWDRVSNQPQHF.